What follows are 19 T cell receptor beta chains derived from one specimen sequenced in a study of blood T cell repertoires in COVID-19. Here immunoSEQ multiplex PCR was the method, and the copy in TCRdb shows in-frame clones only, minus some. This repertoire shows over 250,000 clones, around 87% found once; its top ten account for around 1.5%. Source material: peripheral blood. The origin of the receptors is a woman aged 40 to 49 who had recovered from COVID-19.

The V gene is TRBV6-5, the J gene TRBJ2-7, with 7 nucleotides matching TRBD1. This CDR3 is built from 14 residues. J lost 2 bases, V lost 6 bases, and 7 bases had no gene match. Germline values: CDR1 MNHEY, CDR2 SVGAGI. The CDR3 bases are TGTGCCAGCAGCCGGCAGGGGGTACCCTACGAGCAGTACTTC. Translated: CASSRQGVPYEQYF.

The V and J genes are TRBV30 and TRBJ2-3; D is perhaps TRBD2 (6 bases). The CDR3 runs 14 residues. V lost 4 bases, J lost 6 bases, and 17 bases lay in between. Germline V gene data show CDR1 as GTSNPN and CDR2 as SVGIG (reference sequence). The CDR3 spells CAWIPWGDPDTQYF. The CDR3 DNA follows: TGTGCCTGGATCCCCTGGGGGGACCCCGATACGCAGTATTTT.

V is TRBV19 and J is TRBJ1-6; D uncertain. The CDR3 has 13 amino acids. The germline V gene has CDR1 LNHDA and CDR2 SQIVND (reference sequence). Trimming took 1 base from V and 7 from J, leaving 5 bases between them. CDR3 bases: TGTGCCAGTAGTATAGGTCCGAATTCACCCCTCCACTTT. This translates into CASSIGPNSPLHF. The full variable domain, its missing parts supplied by reference TRBV19 and TRBJ1-6, is DGGITQSPKYLFRKEGQNVTLSCEQNLNHDAMYWYRQDPGQGLRLIYYSQIVNDFQKGDIAEGYSVSREKKESFPLTVTSAQKNPTAFYLCASSIGPNSPLHFGNGTRLTVT.

The chain employs TRBV11-2 and TRBJ2-3; perhaps TRBD1 as D (5 bases). CDR1 is SGHAT and CDR2 is FQNNGV in the germline V gene. V was cut by 0 bases and J by 5 bases, with 9 bases left in between. The CDR3 length is 14 residues. The CDR3 nucleotides are TGTGCCAGCAGCTTAGATCCTAGGGGAGATACGCAGTATTTT. Its translation: CASSLDPRGDTQYF.

This chain connects TRBV5-8 to TRBJ2-7; no firm D call. V lost 3 bases and J 7 bases, leaving 5 bases between the germline ends. Germline CDR1 and CDR2: SGHTS and YDEGEE. This CDR3 is 10 amino acids long. CDR3 loop: CASSYIEQYF. The DNA for the CDR3 is TGTGCCAGCAGCTATATAGAGCAGTACTTC. Variable domain in full (rest from reference TRBV5-8 and TRBJ2-7): EAGVTQSPTHLIKTRGQQATLRCSPISGHTSVYWYQQALGLGLQFLLWYDEGEERNRGNFPPRFSGRQFPNYSSELNVNALELEDSALYLCASSYIEQYFGPGTRLTVT.

The chain uses TRBV4-3 and TRBJ2-1, with 7 bases identical to TRBD1. This CDR3 spans 14 amino acids. V gave up 0 bases and J gave up 12 bases; unmatched junction bases: 8. Germline V gene sequence: CDR1 LGHNA, CDR2 YSLEER. CDR3 loop: CASSQDYRGGGQFF. The CDR3 DNA reads as TGCGCCAGCAGCCAAGATTACAGGGGTGGAGGGCAGTTCTTC.

The chain carries TRBV5-5 and TRBJ2-3, with D perhaps TRBD1 (5 bases). The CDR3 is 13 amino acids. Trimming shortened V by 3 bases and J by 6 bases, and 11 bases separated the two germline ends. Germline V lookup: CDR1 SGHKS, CDR2 YYEKEE (reference sequence). The DNA for the CDR3 is TGTGCCAGCAGCTATCCTCCAGGGGATACGCAGTATTTT. Encoded protein: CASSYPPGDTQYF.

This clone appeared once. The chain links TRBV2 to TRBJ1-4; D remains unclear. V was cut by 6 bases and J by 6 bases, with 14 bases left in between. The CDR3 runs to 14 residues. Germline lookup yields CDR1 SNHLY and CDR2 FYNNEI. The CDR3 nucleotides are TGTGCCAGCAGCCCTATCCTGAGGGATGAAAAACTGTTTTTT. Translation: CASSPILRDEKLFF.

This chain joins TRBV7-9 and TRBJ1-1; D is uncertain. The CDR3 is made up of 15 amino acids. With 0 bases removed from V and 1 base from J, the gap between germline ends came to 9 bases. Germline V gene lookup returns CDR1 SEHNR and CDR2 FQNEAQ (reference sequence). The CDR3 DNA reads TGTGCCAGCAGCTTAGCGTTGTCAGGGAACACTGAAGCTTTCTTT. Translating gives CASSLALSGNTEAFF. The variable domain in full, completed from reference TRBV7-9 and TRBJ1-1, reads DTGVSQNPRHKITKRGQNVTFRCDPISEHNRLYWYRQTLGQGPEFLTYFQNEAQLEKSRLLSDRFSAERPKGSFSTLEIQRTEQGDSAMYLCASSLALSGNTEAFFGQGTRLTVV.

The chain joins TRBV30 to TRBJ1-2, with 9 bases fitting TRBD1. In germline, CDR1 is GTSNPN, CDR2 SVGIG (reference sequence). V lost 5 bases and J lost 7; bases outside the gene matches: 5. This CDR3 is 12 amino acids long. The CDR3 coding sequence is TGTGCCTGGGGGACAGGGAATGGTGGCTACACCTTC. This codes for CAWGTGNGGYTF.

V and J are TRBV4-1 and TRBJ1-5; D might be TRBD1 (5 bases). This CDR3 is 17 amino acids long. Trimming cost V 0 bases and J 0 bases, with 12 bases left between them. The V gene's germline CDR1 is MGHRA and CDR2 YSYEKL. CDR3 protein: CASSQEGTGPSNQPQHF. For the CDR3, the DNA is TGCGCCAGCAGCCAAGAGGGAACAGGCCCTAGCAATCAGCCCCAGCATTTT.

The chain recombines TRBV5-1 with TRBJ2-2; weak D call: TRBD2 (5 bases). Germline V gene data show CDR1 as SGHRS and CDR2 as YFSETQ. The V and J ends lost 2 bases and 2 bases respectively, with 10 bases between them. CDR3 length: 15 residues. CDR3 DNA: TGCGCCAGCAGCTTAAACGAGGGTAACACCGGGGAGCTGTTTTTT. Translating it yields CASSLNEGNTGELFF.

V usage is TRBV5-4 and J usage is TRBJ2-5; TRBD1 matches at 7 bases. This CDR3 comprises 14 residues. CDR1 SGHNT and CDR2 YYREEE come from the germline V gene (reference sequence). The junction had 4 bases not matched to a gene; V was cut back by 1 base and J by 4 bases. The CDR3 sequence is CASSLNRGRETQYF. For the CDR3, the DNA is TGTGCCAGCAGCTTGAACAGGGGCCGAGAGACCCAGTACTTC.

V gene TRBV7-9 combines with J gene TRBJ1-4; perhaps TRBD1 as D (5 bases). The V end lost 1 base, the J end lost 3 bases, and 12 bases lay between the germline ends. Germline assignment: CDR1 SEHNR and CDR2 FQNEAQ (reference sequence). CDR3 size: 16 residues. This CDR3 is CASSLVSVGANEKLFF. DNA of the CDR3: TGTGCCAGCAGCTTAGTCTCAGTAGGGGCTAATGAAAAACTGTTTTTT.

CDR3 DNA: TGTGCCAGCAGCCTCCGGACAGGGGTTTCTGAGACCCAGTACTTC. The encoded protein is CASSLRTGVSETQYF. The chain couples TRBV9 to TRBJ2-5; 9 positions agree with TRBD1. From germline, CDR1 is SGDLS and CDR2 YYNGEE. CDR3 length equals 15 residues. The ends lost 4 bases at V and 5 bases at J; junction bases unmatched: 9. Full variable domain (remainder filled in from reference TRBV9 and TRBJ2-5): DSGVTQTPKHLITATGQRVTLRCSPRSGDLSVYWYQQSLDQGLQFLIQYYNGEERAKGNILERFSAQQFPDLHSELNLSSLELGDSALYFCASSLRTGVSETQYFGPGTRLLVL.

This clone has only one observation. The chain links TRBV21-1 to TRBJ2-7; the table's TRBD1 call for D was not verified on the DNA. TRBV21-1 is classified as a pseudogene. CDR3 length equals 15 residues. The CDR3 region is CASSKYRQGHDEQYF. As DNA, the CDR3 is TGTGCCAGCAGCAAATATAGACAGGGCCATGACGAGCAGTACTTC.

This clone showed up just a few times. The gene calls are TRBV24-1 and TRBJ1-5; 7 bases match TRBD1. V was clipped by 9 bases and J by 7 bases; unmatched bases: 5. The CDR3 has 12 amino acids. Germline-derived CDR1 and CDR2 are KGHDR and SFDVKD. CDR3 sequence (DNA): TGTGCCACCTCACAGGGGCAGCAGCCCCAGCATTTT. Encoded protein: CATSQGQQPQHF.

The chain carries TRBV19 and TRBJ1-1, with D perhaps TRBD1 (6 bases). The germline gives CDR1 LNHDA, CDR2 SQIVND (reference sequence). Trimming took 4 bases from V and 2 from J, leaving 17 bases between them. The CDR3 has 16 amino acids. The DNA of the CDR3 is TGTGCCAGTAGTAGAGGCGGGGGCGCAGCAAACACTGAAGCTTTCTTT. Amino acids: CASSRGGGAANTEAFF.

The chain carries TRBV4-3 and TRBJ1-4, with TRBD1 matching over 9 bases. J was trimmed by 8 bases and V by 3 bases; bases with no gene match: 7. Per the germline V gene, CDR1 is LGHNA and CDR2 is YSLEER. The CDR3 has 15 amino acids. The CDR3 sequence is CASSQDRGWWEKLFF. CDR3 DNA: TGCGCCAGCAGCCAGGACAGGGGCTGGTGGGAAAAACTGTTTTTT.